The 20 T cell receptor beta chains presented below share a single source sample, sequenced in a study of blood T cell repertoires in COVID-19. TCRdb's copy holds only in-frame clones and misses some; the assay was immunoSEQ multiplex PCR. The data show more than 250,000 clones, around 82% seen once. The sequenced sample consisted of peripheral blood. These receptors originate from a woman aged 50 to 60 with acute or convalescent COVID-19.

The chain has TRBV7-2 and TRBJ1-2; 8 bases map to TRBD1. Per germline, CDR1 SGHTA and CDR2 FQGNSA. Germline trimming cut 2 bases from V and 6 bases from J; bases unmatched to any gene: 5. CDR3 length equals 14 residues. Here the CDR3 reads CASSLTRQGNGYTF. The CDR3 bases are TGTGCCAGCAGCTTAACCAGACAGGGGAATGGCTACACCTTC.

This clone was detected a few times. The rearrangement joins TRBV2 to TRBJ2-3; the match to TRBD2 covers 13 bases. Unmatched junction bases numbered 13, after V lost 5 bases and J lost 2 bases. The CDR3 totals 19 residues. The germline V gene has CDR1 SNHLY and CDR2 FYNNEI. Here the CDR3 DNA reads TGTGCCAGCAGTCAGACATCCCTCGGACTAGCGGGGGTCACAGATACGCAGTATTTT. Amino acids: CASSQTSLGLAGVTDTQYF.

This sequence joins TRBV5-6 and TRBJ1-5, with D perhaps TRBD1 (6 bases). Looked up from germline, CDR1 is SGHDT and CDR2 is YYEEEE. The CDR3 covers 14 residues. V lost 7 bases and J 0 bases, leaving 11 bases between the germline ends. The CDR3 bases are TGTGCCAGCGGGACACGTTATAGCAATCAGCCCCAGCATTTT. This sequence encodes CASGTRYSNQPQHF.

CDR3 protein: CASSPGGGAKEKLFF. In DNA, the CDR3 is TGTGCCAGCAGCCCCGGTGGGGGGGCAAAGGAAAAACTGTTTTTT. The rearrangement joins TRBV7-7 to TRBJ1-4, with D possibly TRBD1 on 6 matching bases. V gave up 5 bases and J gave up 8 bases, with 18 bases separating them. Germline assignment: CDR1 SSHAT and CDR2 FNYEAQ (reference sequence). The CDR3 contains 15 residues.

The CDR3 here is CASSPNPVFSGSQYF. The CDR3 bases are TGTGCCAGCAGCCCCAACCCCGTATTTAGCGGGTCCCAGTACTTC. The V gene is TRBV7-9, the J gene TRBJ2-5, with 7 bases aligning to TRBD2. This CDR3 comprises 15 residues. The ends lost 5 bases at V and 9 bases at J; junction bases unmatched: 15. Germline V gene lookup returns CDR1 SEHNR and CDR2 FQNEAQ (reference sequence).

V gene TRBV5-6 combines with J gene TRBJ2-7; D might be TRBD1 (6 bases). The CDR3 is made up of 14 amino acids. CDR1 is SGHDT and CDR2 is YYEEEE in the germline V gene. V lost 4 bases to trimming and J lost 6 bases, with 17 bases between them. CDR3 in amino acids: CASSPADRRPEQYV. The CDR3 region has the DNA TGTGCCAGCAGCCCCGCTGACAGGCGCCCCGAGCAGTACGTC.

The chain combines TRBV9 with TRBJ2-7; D gene uncertain. Looked up from germline, CDR1 is SGDLS and CDR2 is YYNGEE. Trimming took off 0 bases at V and 2 bases at J, with 6 bases between the two ends. The CDR3 spans 13 residues. Here the CDR3 reads CASSVGGPYEQYF. DNA for the CDR3: TGTGCCAGCAGCGTAGGCGGTCCCTACGAGCAGTACTTC. The whole variable domain, remainder taken from reference TRBV9 and TRBJ2-7, is DSGVTQTPKHLITATGQRVTLRCSPRSGDLSVYWYQQSLDQGLQFLIQYYNGEERAKGNILERFSAQQFPDLHSELNLSSLELGDSALYFCASSVGGPYEQYFGPGTRLTVT.

The chain combines TRBV2 with TRBJ1-1; 8 nucleotides agree with TRBD1. V shed 7 bases and J 3 bases; nucleotides not matched to a gene: 4. Looked up from germline, CDR1 is SNHLY and CDR2 is FYNNEI. The CDR3 runs 13 residues. The CDR3 sequence is CASIGQGDTEAFF. CDR3 bases: TGTGCCAGCATCGGACAGGGAGACACTGAAGCTTTCTTT.

This chain links TRBV10-3 with TRBJ1-5; D unclear. CDR1 ENHRY and CDR2 SYGVKD come from the germline V gene. Trimming took off 4 bases at V and 0 bases at J, with 7 bases between the two ends. This CDR3 contains 14 residues. CDR3 sequence (DNA): TGTGCCATCAGTGGGCAGGTTAGCAATCAGCCCCAGCATTTT. Residues: CAISGQVSNQPQHF.

Only a few counts were recorded for this clone. The chain carries TRBV11-3 and TRBJ2-5; possibly TRBD2 for D (7 bases). The CDR3 sequence is 15 residues long. V lost 5 bases and J 4 bases, leaving 17 bases between the germline ends. Germline loops: CDR1 SGHNT, CDR2 YENEEA. CDR3 in amino acids: CASSLNGGPRETQYF. DNA of the CDR3: TGTGCCAGCAGCCTTAACGGGGGGCCGAGAGAGACCCAGTACTTC.

About this clone: Other DNA variants within this sample encode the same CDR3. The chain couples TRBV11-2 to TRBJ1-1; no clear D. V dropped 0 bases and J dropped 1 base, with 3 bases sitting between them. This CDR3 contains 13 residues. Germline CDR1 and CDR2: SGHAT and FQNNGV. The CDR3 protein is CASSLDRNTEAFF. The CDR3 DNA follows: TGTGCCAGCAGCTTAGATAGGAACACTGAAGCTTTCTTT.

The J gene is TRBJ1-6, the V gene TRBV9; 7 nucleotides line up with TRBD1. The CDR3 is 14 amino acids. Germline lookup yields CDR1 SGDLS and CDR2 YYNGEE. V trimming: 3 bases; J trimming: 7 bases; junction bases outside the gene matches: 4. The CDR3 loop reads CASSAGTVNSPLHF. In DNA form, the CDR3 reads TGTGCCAGCAGCGCTGGGACAGTAAATTCACCCCTCCACTTT.

Here the CDR3 DNA reads TGTGCCAGCAGCCGCGGACTAGCGGGAGAGTCCTACAATGAGCAGTTCTTC. It encodes CASSRGLAGESYNEQFF. The V and J genes are TRBV3-1 (or the pseudogene TRBV3-2) and TRBJ2-1; TRBD2 aligns across 13 bases. Per the germline V gene, CDR1 is LGHDT and CDR2 is YNNKEL (reference sequence). The CDR3 has 17 amino acids. Trimming at V came to 4 bases and at J to 1 base, leaving 4 bases not matched to a gene.

About this clone: This may be a read error, as it is one base from a much larger clone. J is TRBJ1-2 and V is TRBV9, with 9 nucleotides matching TRBD1. V dropped 3 bases and J dropped 6; count of bases not matched to a gene: 0. This CDR3 contains 12 residues. The germline V gene has CDR1 SGDLS and CDR2 YYNGEE. The CDR3 DNA reads TGTGCCAGCAGCGGGACAGGGGATGGCTACACCTTC. Amino acid sequence: CASSGTGDGYTF.

The V and J genes are TRBV9 and TRBJ2-3, with TRBD2 identical over 7 bases. The J segment lost 0 bases and the V segment lost 0 bases, leaving 4 bases of the junction unmatched. This CDR3 comprises 16 residues. Germline assignment: CDR1 SGDLS and CDR2 YYNGEE. DNA for the CDR3: TGTGCCAGCAGCGTAGCCGCTAGCGGTAGCACAGATACGCAGTATTTT. This sequence encodes CASSVAASGSTDTQYF. Based on the CDR3 plus reference TRBV9 and TRBJ2-3, the full variable domain is DSGVTQTPKHLITATGQRVTLRCSPRSGDLSVYWYQQSLDQGLQFLIQYYNGEERAKGNILERFSAQQFPDLHSELNLSSLELGDSALYFCASSVAASGSTDTQYFGPGTRLTVL.

CDR3 protein: CASSGQGRQSNQPQHF. CDR3 bases: TGTGCCAGTAGTGGACAGGGGAGGCAAAGCAATCAGCCCCAGCATTTT. The chain carries TRBV19 and TRBJ1-5; TRBD1 agrees at 9 bases. The germline gives CDR1 LNHDA, CDR2 SQIVND (reference sequence). V lost 5 bases, J lost 1 base, and 6 bases stayed unmatched. CDR3 length: 16 residues.

This rearrangement joins TRBV14 to TRBJ2-3, with unresolved D. Germline V gene sequence: CDR1 SGHDN, CDR2 FVKESK. The CDR3 loop spans 12 amino acids. Trimming left V 0 bases short and J 8 bases short, with 6 bases between. CDR3 bases: TGTGCCAGCAGCCAAGACAGAATTACGCAGTATTTT. This sequence encodes CASSQDRITQYF. Using reference TRBV14 and TRBJ2-3 for the parts outside the CDR3, the full variable domain is EAGVTQFPSHSVIEKGQTVTLRCDPISGHDNLYWYRRVMGKEIKFLLHFVKESKQDESGMPNNRFLAERTGGTYSTLKVQPAELEDSGVYFCASSQDRITQYFGPGTRLTVL.

This clone has a single count. This sequence joins TRBV27 and TRBJ1-5, with a possible D match to TRBD1 (5 bases). V was clipped by 5 bases and J by 0 bases, with 11 bases between them. This CDR3 contains 15 residues. Germline values: CDR1 MNHEY, CDR2 SMNVEV (reference sequence). The CDR3 loop is CASSPGLLSNQPQHF. DNA of the CDR3: TGTGCCAGCAGTCCGGGACTCCTTAGCAATCAGCCCCAGCATTTT.

This chain uses TRBV4-1 with TRBJ1-3, with D unclear. V was pared by 6 bases and J by 4 bases, with 22 bases between. The germline V gene encodes CDR1 MGHRA and CDR2 YSYEKL. The CDR3 contains 17 residues. The CDR3: CASSRLPQKMGGNTIYF. The CDR3 DNA is TGCGCCAGCAGTCGCCTTCCGCAAAAAATGGGCGGAAACACCATATATTTT.

This rearrangement joins TRBV5-1 to TRBJ1-2, with 8 bases identical to TRBD1. With V trimmed by 4 bases and J by 4 bases, 6 bases remained unmatched. CDR3 size: 14 residues. Per germline, CDR1 SGHRS and CDR2 YFSETQ. The CDR3 is CASSPPGQVYGYTF. The CDR3 DNA reads TGCGCCAGCAGCCCTCCGGGACAGGTCTATGGCTACACCTTC. Full variable domain (outside the CDR3, taken from reference TRBV5-1 and TRBJ1-2): KAGVTQTPRYLIKTRGQQVTLSCSPISGHRSVSWYQQTPGQGLQFLFEYFSETQRNKGNFPGRFSGRQFSNSRSEMNVSTLELGDSALYLCASSPPGQVYGYTFGSGTRLTVV.